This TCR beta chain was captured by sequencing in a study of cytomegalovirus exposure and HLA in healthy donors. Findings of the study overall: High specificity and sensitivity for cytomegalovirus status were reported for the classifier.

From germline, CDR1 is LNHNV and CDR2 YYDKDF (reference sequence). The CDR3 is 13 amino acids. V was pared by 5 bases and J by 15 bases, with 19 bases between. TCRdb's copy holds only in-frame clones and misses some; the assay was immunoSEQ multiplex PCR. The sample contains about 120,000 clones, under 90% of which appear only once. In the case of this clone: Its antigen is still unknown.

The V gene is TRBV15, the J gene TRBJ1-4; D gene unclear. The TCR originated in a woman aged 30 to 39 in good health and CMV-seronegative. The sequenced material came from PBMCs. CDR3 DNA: TGTGCCACCAGCCCAAAAGCCTACGGGGAGGTGTTTTTT. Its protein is CATSPKAYGEVFF.